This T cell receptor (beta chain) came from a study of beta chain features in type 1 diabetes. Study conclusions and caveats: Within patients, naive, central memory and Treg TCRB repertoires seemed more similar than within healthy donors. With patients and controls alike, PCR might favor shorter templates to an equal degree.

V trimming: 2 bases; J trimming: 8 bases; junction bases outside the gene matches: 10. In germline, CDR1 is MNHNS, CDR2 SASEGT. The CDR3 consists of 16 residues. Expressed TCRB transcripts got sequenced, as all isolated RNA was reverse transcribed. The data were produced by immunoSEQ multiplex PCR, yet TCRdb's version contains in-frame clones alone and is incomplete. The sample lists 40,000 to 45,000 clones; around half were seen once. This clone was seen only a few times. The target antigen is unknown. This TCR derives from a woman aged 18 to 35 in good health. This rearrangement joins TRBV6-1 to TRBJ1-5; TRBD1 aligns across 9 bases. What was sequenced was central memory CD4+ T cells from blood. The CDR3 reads CASSELGADRGKPQHF. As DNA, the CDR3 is TGTGCCAGCAGTGAATTGGGAGCGGACAGGGGAAAGCCCCAGCATTTT.